The sample holds a few counts of the clone carrying this TCR beta chain. This specimen belongs to a study of cytomegalovirus exposure and HLA in healthy donors. The PCR ran on 60 Vbeta and 13 Jbeta primers. Clones were read by immunoSEQ multiplex PCR, and TCRdb kept only the in-frame ones, dropping some. The sample yields about 140,000 clones, about four fifths seen once. V lost 6 bases to trimming and J lost 6 bases, with 15 bases between them. This CDR3 contains 13 residues. Per germline, CDR1 MNHEY and CDR2 SVGAGI. The chain couples TRBV6-5 to TRBJ2-7; possibly TRBD1 for D (5 bases). The origin of this receptor is a male donor in good health and CMV-seronegative. Sequenced: PBMCs. The CDR3 DNA reads TGTGCCAGCAGCCCGACAGCGTCACGCGAGCAGTACTTC. Its protein product is CASSPTASREQYF.